The 23 T cell receptor beta chains below were found in one sample sequenced in a study of shared T cell receptors in the human thymus. Profiled with immunoSEQ multiplex PCR; TCRdb holds only in-frame clones, not every one. The data hold approximately 400,000 clones, with around 93% observed a single time. Sequenced sample: thymocytes. The receptor set was obtained from a human donor.

The chain has TRBV15 and TRBJ2-1; D might be TRBD1 (5 bases). The CDR3 loop spans 14 amino acids. Deletions cut 1 base from V and 15 bases from J, with 19 bases between. Germline CDR1 reads LNHNV; CDR2 reads YYDKDF (reference sequence). The CDR3 coding sequence is TGTGCCACCAGCAGAGCAGGGTCAACCCCACCGGGGTTCTTC. Its translation: CATSRAGSTPPGFF.

V gene TRBV7-2 combines with J gene TRBJ2-3; 8 bases agree with TRBD2. The germline V gene has CDR1 SGHTA and CDR2 FQGNSA. After removal of 2 bases from V and 1 base from J, the junction contained 8 bases not matched to a gene. The CDR3 has 17 residues. The CDR3 loop is CASSLSKAGVGTDTQYF. DNA of the CDR3: TGTGCCAGCAGCTTATCCAAAGCGGGAGTGGGCACAGATACGCAGTATTTT.

The V and J genes are TRBV9 and TRBJ2-3, with 10 bases fitting TRBD2. J gave up 2 bases and V 3 bases, and 6 bases lay outside the gene matches. This CDR3 has 16 residues. Germline V gives CDR1 SGDLS, CDR2 YYNGEE. The CDR3 DNA reads TGTGCCAGCAGCGCCGAACTAGCGGGATCCACAGATACGCAGTATTTT. It encodes CASSAELAGSTDTQYF.

For the CDR3, the DNA is TGTGCCAGCAGTTTATGCGGGGACCCTAGCGGGAGTTTATCTGGCGAGCAGTACTTC. Its protein is CASSLCGDPSGSLSGEQYF. The rearrangement joins TRBV28 to TRBJ2-7; 10 bases match TRBD2. This CDR3 is built from 19 residues. Germline V CDR1 and CDR2: MDHEN, SYDVKM. The J segment lost 6 bases and the V segment lost 0 bases, leaving 17 bases of the junction unmatched. The full variable domain, completed using reference TRBV28 and TRBJ2-7, is DVKVTQSSRYLVKRTGEKVFLECVQDMDHENMFWYRQDPGLGLRLIYFSYDVKMKEKGDIPEGYSVSREKKERFSLILESASTNQTSMYLCASSLCGDPSGSLSGEQYFGPGTRLTVT.

The rearrangement joins TRBV19 to TRBJ2-1; 8 bases match TRBD1. The ends lost 6 bases at V and 12 bases at J; junction bases unmatched: 10. Germline V lookup: CDR1 LNHDA, CDR2 SQIVND (reference sequence). The CDR3 length is 13 residues. CDR3 loop: CASRKKDRDGQFF. Written as DNA, the CDR3 is TGTGCCAGTAGGAAAAAGGACAGGGATGGGCAGTTCTTC.

V is TRBV28 and J is TRBJ2-7, with 10 positions matching TRBD1. This CDR3 spans 15 amino acids. CDR1 is MDHEN, CDR2 SYDVKM, per germline. The J segment lost 0 bases and the V segment lost 7 bases, leaving 6 bases of the junction unmatched. CDR3 coding DNA: TGTGCCAGCACCCCGGGACAGGGGACCTCCTACGAGCAGTACTTC. Translating gives CASTPGQGTSYEQYF.

The chain uses TRBV7-3 and TRBJ2-1; 11 positions match TRBD2. The CDR3 consists of 18 residues. J was trimmed by 8 bases and V by 4 bases; bases with no gene match: 16. In germline, CDR1 is SGHTA, CDR2 FQGTGA. The CDR3 DNA reads as TGTGCCAGCAGCTCTCATCCCGGGGCTAGCGGGAGGTTCGATGAGCAGTTCTTC. Its translation: CASSSHPGASGRFDEQFF.

The chain uses TRBV10-3 and TRBJ1-1, with D possibly being TRBD1 (6 bases). Germline CDR1 is ENHRY and CDR2 is SYGVKD. V dropped 8 bases and J dropped 1 base, with 11 bases sitting between them. This CDR3 spans 13 amino acids. CDR3 bases: TGTGCCATCTCACAGGGTTGGAACACTGAAGCTTTCTTT. Translating it yields CAISQGWNTEAFF.

V gene TRBV27 combines with J gene TRBJ2-6; TRBD1 matches 7 bases. This CDR3 has 17 amino acids. V was pared by 7 bases and J by 0 bases, with 9 bases of the junction left unmatched. Germline CDR1 MNHEY, CDR2 SMNVEV (reference sequence). CDR3 protein: CASNQGDKSSGANVLTF. Here the CDR3 DNA reads TGTGCCAGCAATCAGGGGGACAAGAGCTCTGGGGCCAACGTCCTGACTTTC.

The chain links TRBV7-6 to TRBJ2-1; the match to TRBD2 covers 9 bases. CDR3 length: 15 residues. V gave up 1 base and J gave up 6 bases; unmatched junction bases: 4. CDR1 is SGHVS and CDR2 is FNYEAQ in the germline V gene. The CDR3 loop reads CASSLGLAGINEQFF. The CDR3 nucleotides are TGTGCCAGCAGCTTAGGGCTAGCGGGAATCAATGAGCAGTTCTTC.

This clone has just one count. V is TRBV7-2 and J is TRBJ1-1; TRBD1 agrees at 9 bases. The CDR3 totals 17 residues. Germline lookup yields CDR1 SGHTA and CDR2 FQGNSA. V lost 5 bases to trimming and J lost 0 bases; unmatched junction nucleotides: 10. The CDR3 sequence: CASSPTGGRDMNTEAFF. As DNA, the CDR3 is TGTGCCAGCAGCCCAACAGGGGGCAGGGATATGAACACTGAAGCTTTCTTT. The whole variable domain, remainder taken from reference TRBV7-2 and TRBJ1-1, is GAGVSQSPSNKVTEKGKDVELRCDPISGHTALYWYRQSLGQGLEFLIYFQGNSAPDKSGLPSDRFSAERTGGSVSTLTIQRTQQEDSAVYLCASSPTGGRDMNTEAFFGQGTRLTVV.

The chain carries TRBV7-6 and TRBJ1-2; the D is unclear. The CDR3 is 18 amino acids. CDR1 is SGHVS and CDR2 is FNYEAQ in the germline V gene. The V end was cut by 2 bases, the J end by 0 bases, with 19 bases between. CDR3 in DNA: TGTGCCAGCAGCTTACGGCAGCCGGACCTTTTAGCTAACTATGGCTACACCTTC. Protein sequence: CASSLRQPDLLANYGYTF.

The rearrangement links TRBV5-1 to TRBJ1-3, with 10 nucleotides matching TRBD1. J lost 0 bases, V lost 4 bases, and 10 bases had no gene match. CDR1 and CDR2 from the germline V gene are SGHRS and YFSETQ. The CDR3 runs 18 residues. CDR3 bases: TGCGCCAGCAGCACCCCCGGACAGGGGGATCTCTCTGGAAACACCATATATTTT. As protein: CASSTPGQGDLSGNTIYF.

The chain links TRBV6-1 to TRBJ2-3; D ambiguous. The CDR3 spans 16 residues. Germline V gives CDR1 MNHNS, CDR2 SASEGT. V lost 0 bases and J 1 base, leaving 11 bases between the germline ends. In nucleotides, the CDR3 is TGTGCCAGCAGTGAAGCGCGACGATGGGGCACAGATACGCAGTATTTT. Amino acids: CASSEARRWGTDTQYF.

The J gene is TRBJ2-5, the V gene TRBV4-1, with TRBD2 matching 7 bases. From germline, CDR1 is MGHRA and CDR2 YSYEKL. The junction had 12 bases not matched to a gene; V was cut back by 4 bases and J by 4 bases. CDR3 size: 16 residues. CDR3 bases: TGCGCCAGCAGCCTCCTCTCGGAGGGAGGGCTAGAGACCCAGTACTTC. Its translation: CASSLLSEGGLETQYF.

For the CDR3, the DNA is TGTGCTAGTGCGCAGGAGTTTAATGAGCAGTTCTTC. Its translation: CASAQEFNEQFF. The V call is TRBV12-5, the J call TRBJ2-1; D is unclear. This CDR3 is 12 amino acids long. V was clipped by 7 bases and J by 7 bases, with 11 bases between them. Looked up from germline, CDR1 is LGHNT and CDR2 is FRNRAP.

The V and J genes are TRBV13 and TRBJ2-1; the D gene is possibly TRBD1 (7 bases). The CDR3 sequence is 16 residues long. V was pared by 4 bases and J by 6 bases, with 19 bases between. Germline V gives CDR1 PRHDT, CDR2 FYEKMQ (reference sequence). CDR3 sequence: CASSYSGGGILNEQFF. CDR3 sequence (DNA): TGTGCCAGCAGCTATTCAGGGGGAGGTATTCTCAATGAGCAGTTCTTC.

The rearrangement uses TRBV4-1 and TRBJ2-2, with TRBD1 matching over 9 bases. CDR1 MGHRA and CDR2 YSYEKL come from the germline V gene. There are 16 residues in the CDR3. V was clipped by 4 bases and J by 7 bases; unmatched bases: 10. The CDR3: CASSLNHRGPNGELFF. The CDR3 DNA sequence: TGCGCCAGCAGCCTGAATCACAGGGGGCCGAACGGGGAGCTGTTTTTT.

This chain uses TRBV7-9 with TRBJ1-1; D unresolved. Trimming took 0 bases from V and 1 from J, leaving 6 bases between them. This CDR3 is built from 14 residues. CDR1 and CDR2 from the germline V gene are SEHNR and FQNEAQ (reference sequence). The CDR3 region is CASSLAPWNTEAFF. The CDR3 DNA is TGTGCCAGCAGCTTAGCCCCCTGGAACACTGAAGCTTTCTTT.

The chain couples TRBV2 to TRBJ1-5, with 9 positions matching TRBD1. Germline values: CDR1 SNHLY, CDR2 FYNNEI. The V segment lost 6 bases and the J segment 1 base; nucleotides outside the gene matches: 19. The CDR3 is 20 residues long. The CDR3 loop is CASSTVRSGTGSFSNQPQHF. The CDR3 DNA reads TGTGCCAGCAGCACTGTCCGCTCCGGGACAGGGAGCTTCAGCAATCAGCCCCAGCATTTT. Based on the CDR3 plus reference TRBV2 and TRBJ1-5, the full variable domain is EPEVTQTPSHQVTQMGQEVILRCVPISNHLYFYWYRQILGQKVEFLVSFYNNEISEKSEIFDDQFSVERPDGSNFTLKIRSTKLEDSAMYFCASSTVRSGTGSFSNQPQHFGDGTRLSIL.

This clone was seen a handful of times. The V call is TRBV19, the J call TRBJ1-5; D might be TRBD1 (5 bases). The CDR3 has 14 amino acids. The V and J ends lost 5 bases and 7 bases respectively, with 15 bases between them. Germline lookup yields CDR1 LNHDA and CDR2 SQIVND (reference sequence). The CDR3 DNA reads as TGTGCCAGTAGTTCTGACAGTAAAAGGCAGCCCCAGCATTTT. Translating gives CASSSDSKRQPQHF.

This clone appeared a single time. The rearrangement joins TRBV5-6 to TRBJ2-3; D unclear. Germline V lookup: CDR1 SGHDT, CDR2 YYEEEE. V gave up 3 bases and J gave up 1 base, with 6 bases separating them. This CDR3 is 13 amino acids long. CDR3 sequence (DNA): TGTGCCAGCAGCTCTTACCGCACAGATACGCAGTATTTT. Its translation: CASSSYRTDTQYF.

The chain couples TRBV28 to TRBJ2-7, with 7 bases lining up with TRBD1. J gave up 1 base and V 3 bases, and 12 bases lay outside the gene matches. CDR3 size: 17 residues. CDR1 and CDR2 (germline): MDHEN, SYDVKM. CDR3 protein: CASSFGRMGTVSYEQYF. In DNA form, the CDR3 reads TGTGCCAGCAGTTTTGGCCGGATGGGGACAGTTTCCTACGAGCAGTACTTC.